Only a few counts were recorded for the clone carrying this T cell receptor (beta chain). The record originates from a study of beta chain features in type 1 diabetes. Study context: Examination of sorted cells across all samples involved 90 million to 120 million cells.

The CDR3 spans 14 residues. Germline CDR1 is SQVTM and CDR2 is ANQGSEA. The V segment lost 4 bases and the J segment 6 bases; nucleotides outside the gene matches: 9. The sequenced template was cDNA made from the entire isolated RNA. Profiling relied on immunoSEQ multiplex PCR, and the TCRdb table lists in-frame clones only, not all of them. This sample has about 180,000 clones; approximately 13% occur once, and the top ten carry approximately 0.62%. This TCR came from a woman in her late teens or twenties in good health. The sequenced sample was central memory CD4+ T cells from blood. The chain employs TRBV29-1 and TRBJ2-3; TRBD2 aligns across 8 bases. The DNA of the CDR3 is TGCAGCGTTGCTCCGGGAGGGCCGGGGGATACGCAGTATTTT. This codes for CSVAPGGPGDTQYF.